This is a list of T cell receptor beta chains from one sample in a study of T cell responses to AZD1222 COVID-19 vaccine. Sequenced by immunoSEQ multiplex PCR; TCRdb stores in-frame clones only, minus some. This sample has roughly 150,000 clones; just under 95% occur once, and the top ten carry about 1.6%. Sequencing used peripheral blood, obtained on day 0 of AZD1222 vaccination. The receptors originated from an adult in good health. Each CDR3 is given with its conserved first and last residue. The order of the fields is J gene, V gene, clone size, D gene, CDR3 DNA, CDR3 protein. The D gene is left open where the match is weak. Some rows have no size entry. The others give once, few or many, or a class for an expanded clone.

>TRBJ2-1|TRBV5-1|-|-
TGCGCCAGCAGCTTTAGAGGACAGGGGGGGACTAGCAGATACAATGAGCAGTTCTTC
CASSFRGQGGTSRYNEQFF
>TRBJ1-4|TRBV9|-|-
TGTGCCAGCAGCGTAGACCAGGGTGAAAAACTGTTTTTT
CASSVDQGEKLFF
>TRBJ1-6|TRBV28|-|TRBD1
TGTGCCAGCAGTTCGGGGACAGGGACTAATTCACCCCTCCACTTT
CASSSGTGTNSPLHF
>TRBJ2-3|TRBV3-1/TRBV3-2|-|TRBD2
TGTGCCAGCAGCCAAGGCTGGTTTAAGCGGGAGGGCCCTAGCACAGATACGCAGTATTTT
CASSQGWFKREGPSTDTQYF
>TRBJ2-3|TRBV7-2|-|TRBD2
TGTGCCAGCAGCTTTAATCTACGGACTAGCGTTTCAGATACGCAGTATTTT
CASSFNLRTSVSDTQYF
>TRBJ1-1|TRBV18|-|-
TGTGCCAGCTCAACAGGACCTACTGAAGCTTTCTTT
CASSTGPTEAFF
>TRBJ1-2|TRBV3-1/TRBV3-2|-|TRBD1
TGTGCCAGCAGCCCACATACTCCCGGACAGGGCGAATACTATGGCTACACCTTC
CASSPHTPGQGEYYGYTF
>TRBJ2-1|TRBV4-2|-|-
TGTGCCAGCAGCCAGCCGGGAGAAGGGGGTTACAATGAGCAGTTCTTC
CASSQPGEGGYNEQFF
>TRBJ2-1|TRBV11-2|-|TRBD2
TGTGCCAGCAGCTTAGATCCCGGGAGGGAGCAGTTCTTC
CASSLDPGREQFF
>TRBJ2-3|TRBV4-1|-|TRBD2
TGCGCCAGCAGCTACCTACTAGCGGGGGGCACAGATACGCAGTATTTT
CASSYLLAGGTDTQYF
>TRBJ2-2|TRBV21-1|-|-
TGTGCCAGCAGCAAAGCCAGGATGTCGGGAATAAGCACCGGGGAGCTGTTTTTT
CASSKARMSGISTGELFF
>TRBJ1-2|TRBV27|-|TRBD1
TGTGCCAGCAGTTCTTTAGGGGGCGCGGATGGCTACACCTTC
CASSSLGGADGYTF
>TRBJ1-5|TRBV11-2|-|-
TGTGCCAGCAGCTTATCAACGGGTCAGCCCCAGCATTTT
CASSLSTGQPQHF
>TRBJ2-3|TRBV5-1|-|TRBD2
TGCGCCAGCAGCTTGAAGACTAGCGGGGGGACCCCCACAGATACGCAGTATTTT
CASSLKTSGGTPTDTQYF
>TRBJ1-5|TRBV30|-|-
TGTGCCTGGACCCCAAACGGGAACAGGCTCAATCAGCCCCAGCATTTT
CAWTPNGNRLNQPQHF
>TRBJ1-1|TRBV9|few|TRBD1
TGTGCCAGCAGCGTAAATACTGGGGCCAGGGGGACTGAAGCTTTCTTT
CASSVNTGARGTEAFF
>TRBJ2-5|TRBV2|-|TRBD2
TGTGCCAGCAGTCCCCCGGGAGCGGGGGGCTGGGAGACCCAGTACTTC
CASSPPGAGGWETQYF
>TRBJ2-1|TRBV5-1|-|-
TGCGCCAGCAGCTTGGACGGGTCGAGCCCCTACAATGAGCAGTTCTTC
CASSLDGSSPYNEQFF
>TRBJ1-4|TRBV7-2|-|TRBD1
TGTGCCAGCAGCCCTGTAGGCAGCAGGGGGAATGAAAAACTGTTTTTT
CASSPVGSRGNEKLFF
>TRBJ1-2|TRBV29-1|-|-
TGCAGCGTTGAAGATCCGGCCGTCAACTATGGCTACACCTTC
CSVEDPAVNYGYTF
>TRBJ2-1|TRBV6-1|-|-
TGTGCCAGCAGTGAGTCCGGGCAGGGGTACAATGAGCAGTTCTTC
CASSESGQGYNEQFF
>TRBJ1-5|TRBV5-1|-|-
TGCGCCAGCAGCTTGGAAGGCCGCAATCAGCCCCAGCATTTT
CASSLEGRNQPQHF
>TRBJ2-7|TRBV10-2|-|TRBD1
TGCGCCAGCAGTGAGTCGTTGGACAGGCCCTACGAGCAGTACTTC
CASSESLDRPYEQYF
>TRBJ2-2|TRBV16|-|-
TGTGCCAGCAGCCGCCAGGGAAGGGGCCTGGGCACCGGGGAGCTGTTTTTT
CASSRQGRGLGTGELFF
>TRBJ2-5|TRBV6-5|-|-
TGTGCCAGCAGTAAACAGGTTCTCCCTGGGGAGACCCAGTACTTC
CASSKQVLPGETQYF
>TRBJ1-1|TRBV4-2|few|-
TGTGCCAGCAGCTCAAGGGTTGCTTCAAACACTGAAGCTTTCTTT
CASSSRVASNTEAFF
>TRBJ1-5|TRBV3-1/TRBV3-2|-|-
TGTGCCAGCAGCCCTCCCCGAGAGGGGTTCAATCAGCCCCAGCATTTT
CASSPPREGFNQPQHF
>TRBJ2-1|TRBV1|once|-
TGCACCAGCAGCCAAGGTAGGCGCGGGAGCGCCTTGGGTAGCTCCTACAATGAGCAGTTCTTC
CTSSQGRRGSALGSSYNEQFF
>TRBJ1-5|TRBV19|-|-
TGTGCCAGTAGTATAGGGTTCCGTAGCAATCAGCCCCAGCATTTT
CASSIGFRSNQPQHF
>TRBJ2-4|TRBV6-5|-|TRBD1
TGTGCCAGCAACGACAGGGCAAGTTACATTCAGTACTTC
CASNDRASYIQYF
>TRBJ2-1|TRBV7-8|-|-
TGTGCCAGCAGGGCCCCTAGCGACTACAATGAGCAGTTCTTC
CASRAPSDYNEQFF
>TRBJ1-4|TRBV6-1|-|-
TGTGCCAGCAGTGAAGTCCGGCAGGAAAAACTGTTTTTT
CASSEVRQEKLFF
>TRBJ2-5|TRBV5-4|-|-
TGTGCCAGCAGCCCTGGACATACACAAGAGACCCAGTACTTC
CASSPGHTQETQYF
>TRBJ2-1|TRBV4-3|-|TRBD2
TGCGCCAGCAGCCAACAGCGGGGGGTGATTTACAATGAGCAGTTCTTC
CASSQQRGVIYNEQFF
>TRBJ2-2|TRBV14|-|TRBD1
TGTGCCAGCAGCCATAGACAGGGGGGGATCACCGGGGAGCTGTTTTTT
CASSHRQGGITGELFF
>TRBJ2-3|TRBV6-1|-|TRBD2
TGTGCCAGCAGTGAAGCGCTGGCGGGAGTAGGGACAGATACGCAGTATTTT
CASSEALAGVGTDTQYF
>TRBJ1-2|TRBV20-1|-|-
TGCAGTGCTCACCGGACCCCGGGTTACACCTTC
CSAHRTPGYTF
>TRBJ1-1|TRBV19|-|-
TGTGCCAGTAGTCCAGACCCTCGGAAGAACACTGAAGCTTTCTTT
CASSPDPRKNTEAFF
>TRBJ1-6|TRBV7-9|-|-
TGTGCCAGCAGCGCCGGGACATTACCCTCCTTT
CASSAGTLPSF
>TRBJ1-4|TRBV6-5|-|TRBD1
TGTGCCAGCAGTTGGGACAGGGGTAATGAAAAACTGTTTTTT
CASSWDRGNEKLFF
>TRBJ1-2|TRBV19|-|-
TGTGCCAGTAGTAAACAGCCTATACGGGGCTATGGCTACACCTTC
CASSKQPIRGYGYTF
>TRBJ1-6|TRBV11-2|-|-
TGTGCCAGCAGCTCTCAGCCGAGCTCCTATAATTCACCCCTCCACTTT
CASSSQPSSYNSPLHF
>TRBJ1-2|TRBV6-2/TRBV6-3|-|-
TGTGCCAGCAGTGGGACCGTAGGCTATGGCTACACCTTC
CASSGTVGYGYTF
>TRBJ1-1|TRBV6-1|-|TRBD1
TGTGCCAGCAGTGAATCGGGAGGGGGCCGTTTTAACACTGAAGCTTTCTTT
CASSESGGGRFNTEAFF
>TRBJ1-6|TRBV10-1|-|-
TGCGCCAGCAGTGACCAGAATAATTCACCCCTCCACTTT
CASSDQNNSPLHF
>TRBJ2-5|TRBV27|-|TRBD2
TGTGCCAGCAGTACCCCGCAGCGGGGGGGCCGAGAGACCCAGTACTTC
CASSTPQRGGRETQYF
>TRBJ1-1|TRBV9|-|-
TGTGCCAGCAGCGTACCCCGGAGAGGGACTGAAGCTTTCTTT
CASSVPRRGTEAFF
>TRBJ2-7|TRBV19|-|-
TGTGCCAGTAGTACCCTCCGCGGGATTACCTACGAGCAGTACTTC
CASSTLRGITYEQYF
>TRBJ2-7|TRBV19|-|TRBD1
TGTGCCAGTAGTATAACGGTAGGACAGGGGCAGAACTACGAGCAGTACTTC
CASSITVGQGQNYEQYF
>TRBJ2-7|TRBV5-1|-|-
TGCGCCAGCAGCTTGGTGGCAGGCTACGAGCAGTACTTC
CASSLVAGYEQYF
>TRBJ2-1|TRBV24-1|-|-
TGTGCCACCAGTGGACCGGGTCCCTCTAGCAACAATGAGCAGTTCTTC
CATSGPGPSSNNEQFF
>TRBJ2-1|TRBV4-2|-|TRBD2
TGTGCCAGCAGCCAAGGCGGACTAGCGGGGGATTACAATGAGCAGTTCTTC
CASSQGGLAGDYNEQFF
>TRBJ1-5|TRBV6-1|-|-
TGTGCCAGCAGTGTCCGACAGGAGAGGGGCAATCAGCCCCAGCATTTT
CASSVRQERGNQPQHF
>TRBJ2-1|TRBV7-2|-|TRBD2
TGTGCCAGCAGCTTAGGGGTAGGCGGGAGGAGCTATGAGCAGTTCTTC
CASSLGVGGRSYEQFF
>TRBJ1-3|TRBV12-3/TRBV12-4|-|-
TGTGCCAGCAGAGTGTCCTCTGGAAACACCATATATTTT
CASRVSSGNTIYF
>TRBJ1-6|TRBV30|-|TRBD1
TGTGCCTGGGACAGGGTAAATTCACCCCTCCACTTT
CAWDRVNSPLHF
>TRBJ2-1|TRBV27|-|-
TGTGCCAGCAGCAGACTAGATGAGCAGTTCTTC
CASSRLDEQFF
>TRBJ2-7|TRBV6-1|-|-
TGTGCCAGCAGTGAACTCAGCCCCTACGTCTACGAGCAGTACTTC
CASSELSPYVYEQYF
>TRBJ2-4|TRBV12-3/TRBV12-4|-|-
TGTGCCAGCAGTCTGCCCCGGGACATTCAGTACTTC
CASSLPRDIQYF